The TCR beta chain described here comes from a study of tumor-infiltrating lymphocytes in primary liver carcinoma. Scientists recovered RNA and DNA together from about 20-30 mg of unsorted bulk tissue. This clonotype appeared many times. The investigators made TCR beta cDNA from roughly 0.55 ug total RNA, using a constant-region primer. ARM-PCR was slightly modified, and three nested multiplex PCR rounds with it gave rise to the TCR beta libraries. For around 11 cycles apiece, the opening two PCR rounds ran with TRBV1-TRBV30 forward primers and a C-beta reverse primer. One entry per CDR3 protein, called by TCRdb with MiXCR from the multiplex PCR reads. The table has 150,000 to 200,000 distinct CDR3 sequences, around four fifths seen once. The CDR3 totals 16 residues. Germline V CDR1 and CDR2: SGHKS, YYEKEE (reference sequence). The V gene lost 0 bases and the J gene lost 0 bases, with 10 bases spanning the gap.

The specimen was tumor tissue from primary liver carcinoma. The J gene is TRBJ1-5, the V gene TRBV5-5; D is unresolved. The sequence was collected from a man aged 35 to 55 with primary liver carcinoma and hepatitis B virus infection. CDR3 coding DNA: TGTGCCAGCAGCTTGGATCCTTACTATAGCAATCAGCCCCAGCATTTT. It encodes CASSLDPYYSNQPQHF. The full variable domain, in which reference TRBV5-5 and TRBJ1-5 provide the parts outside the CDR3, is DAGVTQSPTHLIKTRGQQVTLRCSPISGHKSVSWYQQVLGQGPQFIFQYYEKEERGRGNFPDRFSARQFPNYSSELNVNALLLGDSALYLCASSLDPYYSNQPQHFGDGTRLSIL.